This T cell receptor (beta chain) derives from a study of identical twins (dated by TCRdb to the mid-2010s). With respect to the entire study: TCR alpha and beta repertoires from monozygotic twins, unrelated adults of various ages and cord blood were deep-sequenced to test whether fetal clonotypes persist. To rule out contamination, the twin experiments were replicated at different times with different library preparation protocols. Here is what the overall study found, with its caveats: Out-of-frame TCR alpha sharing in monozygotic twins was systematically underestimated by recombination models, whereas sharing between unrelated individuals was in agreement with the recombination models. Fewer insertions were carried by abundant cord blood beta clonotypes, a similar but weaker trend appeared in young adult naive repertoires, and no such trend appeared in memory repertoires. The excess sharing between twins in beta out-of-frame sequences was weaker because fewer shared sequences reduced the signal-to-noise ratio. Compared with coincidental sharing between unrelated individuals, out-of-frame TCR alpha sequences shared between twins had an excess of sequences with low generation probability. Zero-insertion analyses could be partly confounded by invariant T cells such as MAIT and iNKT, though diverse VJ usage argued against such confounding for most clonotypes. Because the same donors could not be followed over many years, conclusions were based on cross-sectional statistical analysis.

Every donor in the study was a healthy Caucasian. The twin cohort consisted of three pairs of female monozygotic twins, all aged about 18 to 29 years. Positive isolation kits from Invitrogen were used to isolate the CD4+ and CD8+ T cell populations. From cysteine to phenylalanine, the CDR3 is 12 amino acids long. Of all the DNA, just the CDR3 is kept, 36 bases in frame from base 1. V lost 5 bases and J lost 8 bases; the stretch between them is 16 bases long. CDR1 and CDR2, looked up from the germline V gene (reference sequence), are DFQATT and SNEGSKA. This clonotype was counted a few times. The specificity of this receptor is unknown. No base quality values were provided; no much bigger clone lies one nucleotide off. The library relied on 5' RACE. Data came from an Illumina HiSeq 2000. A universal primer binding site was added through template switching, and the final cDNA carried a unique molecular identifier so that TCR cDNA molecules could be counted accurately. Specific primers in the conserved constant-segment region were used to synthesize first-strand cDNA for the TCR alpha and beta chains. Each cDNA library was double barcoded, with a SMART-Mk sample barcode plus Illumina barcodes, to control for contamination. Two successive PCR steps introduced TruSeq adapter sequences along with Illumina sample barcodes. Sequencing of the TCR alpha and beta cDNA libraries was done on the Illumina HiSeq platform using custom primers. The study's processing was this. MiGEC was used to process raw reads and extract unique molecular identifiers, and MiXCR was used to find CDR3 positions. Recombination models were inferred per individual with the repgenHMM and IGoR tools using an EM algorithm. The tcR package in R was used for shared clonotype analysis, with sharing normalized by the product of cloneset sizes. To study raw recombination without the effects of thymic and clonal selection, out-of-frame nonproductive sequences were analyzed. TCRdb handled the public reads itself, with Q25 trimming in fastp and clone calling in MiXCR, and kept productive beta chains. Identical CDR3 protein sequences are pooled into one entry, listed with their most common genes and DNA. The V and J calls reflect TCRdb's pipeline rather than the authors' work. The sample data list 400,000 to 550,000 distinct CDR3 sequences, and 20% to 25% of these were observed just once. Around 0.9% of the sample is held by the ten biggest clonotypes.

The data also belong to a second study, concerning T cells expressing NK-cell markers. As that second study puts it: TCR beta-chain repertoires were profiled in sorted CD3+CD56+NKG2C+, CD3+CD56+NKG2C- and CD3+CD56-NKG2C+ T-cell subsets from about 8 donors. Seven of the eight sequenced donors were HCMV-seropositive and one was HCMV-seronegative. In several experiments an anti-gammadeltaTCR antibody was added to restrict sorting to alphabetaTCR-expressing T cells. In several donors, the dominant CD3+CD56+NKG2C+ clonotypes were among the top 10 CD8+ clonotypes and accounted for about 1.0-7.5% of CD8+ T cells. Those dominant clonotypes were again the most abundant among CD3+CD56-NKG2C+ cells in a few donors, at roughly 25-65%. Whether the expanded NKG2C-expressing T cell clones were specific for HCMV antigens remained unclear. Randomly selected healthy volunteers, three men and five women, were used as the eight sequenced donors. HCMV serostatus was determined by detecting HCMV-specific IgG in serum with a commercial ELISA kit. Reads were demultiplexed and grouped by UMI with MIGEC, and clonotypes were assembled and quantified with MiTCR. Only TCR cDNA sequences supported by at least two reads were kept to exclude erroneous sequences. The tcR package was used for downstream repertoire analysis, and clonotypes were matched across fractions by CDR3 nucleotide sequence plus V segment. VDJmatch was used to annotate antigen specificity against VDJdb, with one amino acid substitution in CDR3 allowed.

The origin of this receptor is a woman aged 18-29 years in good health. Source material: CD4+ T cells sorted from blood. The chain is made from TRBV20-1 and TRBJ2-7; too little of a D gene remains to name it. The base sequence is TGCAGTGCTTCAGGCAGTAGATGGAAGCAGTACTTC. Its protein is CSASGSRWKQYF.